Below, 15 T cell receptor beta chains from the same sample are listed, as sequenced in a study of control samples from healthy donors and cancer patients. The repertoire was sequenced with immunoSEQ multiplex PCR; TCRdb's copy has only in-frame clones and lacks some. The sample shows about 220,000 clones, 85% to 95% of them seen only once. Specimen: blood. Every receptor here comes from a man over 45 in good health.

The CDR3 DNA reads TGTGCCAGCAGTTACTCTGGGGCAGCCAAGGTTTACACCTTC. Its translation is CASSYSGAAKVYTF. V is TRBV6-2 or TRBV6-3 and J is TRBJ1-2, with D maybe TRBD1 (5 bases). Per germline, CDR1 MNHEY and CDR2 SVGEGT. V was cut by 0 bases and J by 11 bases, with 16 bases left in between. The CDR3 totals 14 residues.

This clone was seen once. This rearrangement joins TRBV12-2 to TRBJ2-3; the DNA was not compared with TRBD2, the D call given in the table. TRBV12-2 is a pseudogene. The CDR3 is 16 amino acids. This CDR3 is CASRLGRGGRTDTQYF. CDR3 DNA sequence: TGTGCAAGTCGCTTAGGGAGGGGGGGCCGGACAGATACGCAGTATTTT.

This clone was picked up one time. This rearrangement joins TRBV29-1 to TRBJ2-2, with TRBD1 as a possible D gene (5 bases). Germline CDR1 SQVTM, CDR2 ANQGSEA. The CDR3 covers 13 residues. The ends were cut back, 3 bases at V and 4 bases at J, with 9 bases in the middle. In DNA form, the CDR3 reads TGCAGCGTTGACCAGGGCGGCACCGGGGAGCTGTTTTTT. Amino acid sequence: CSVDQGGTGELFF.

As concerns this clone: The sample contains more than one DNA sequence encoding this CDR3. The J gene is TRBJ1-2, the V gene TRBV18; TRBD1 matches at 9 bases. Germline lookup yields CDR1 KGHSH and CDR2 LQKENI. The length of the CDR3 is 13 residues. Losses at the gene ends were 3 bases for V and 5 bases for J; bases not matched to a gene: 1. The CDR3 protein is CASSPDRGYGYTF. CDR3 sequence (DNA): TGTGCCAGCTCACCTGACAGGGGGTATGGCTACACCTTC. Drawing the rest from reference TRBV18 and TRBJ1-2, the complete variable domain is NAGVMQNPRHLVRRRGQEARLRCSPMKGHSHVYWYRQLPEEGLKFMVYLQKENIIDESGMPKERFSAEFPKEGPSILRIQQVVRGDSAAYFCASSPDRGYGYTFGSGTRLTVV.

The gene calls are TRBV19 and TRBJ1-5; D gene ambiguous. The germline CDR1 and CDR2 sequences are LNHDA and SQIVND (reference sequence). The CDR3 is 13 residues long. Trimming took off 2 bases at V and 7 bases at J, with 9 bases between the two ends. Written as DNA, the CDR3 is TGTGCCAGTAGTATAATCGGACCCCAGCCCCAGCATTTT. It specifies CASSIIGPQPQHF.

The chain joins TRBV19 to TRBJ1-5, with D tentatively TRBD1 (5 bases). Germline V CDR1 and CDR2: LNHDA, SQIVND (reference sequence). V shed 7 bases and J shed 2 bases, with 15 bases lying between them. There are 15 residues in the CDR3. The CDR3 spells CASKRGGLGNQPQHF. In nucleotides, the CDR3 is TGTGCCAGTAAACGCGGGGGATTGGGCAATCAGCCCCAGCATTTT.

This clone was seen just once. V and J are TRBV6-5 and TRBJ2-5, with 9 bases aligning to TRBD1. Germline lookup yields CDR1 MNHEY and CDR2 SVGAGI. The junction had 5 bases not matched to a gene; V was cut back by 3 bases and J by 6 bases. This CDR3 region has 14 residues. The CDR3 DNA reads TGTGCCAGCAGTTATGTGGGACAGGGAAAGACCCAGTACTTC. Protein: CASSYVGQGKTQYF.

For the CDR3, the DNA is TGCGCCAGCAGCCAATTCTGGCAGGGTGGGGTGACCTATGGCTACACCTTC. This translates into CASSQFWQGGVTYGYTF. The chain recombines TRBV4-3 with TRBJ1-2, with a tentative D call TRBD1 (5 bases). Germline V gives CDR1 LGHNA, CDR2 YSLEER. This CDR3 is built from 17 residues. The ends were cut back, 2 bases at V and 4 bases at J, with 20 bases in the middle.

The CDR3 DNA is TGTGCCAGCAGCCAAGAGGCTAGCGGGGGGAGCACAGATACGCAGTATTTT. Amino acids: CASSQEASGGSTDTQYF. This sequence joins TRBV4-2 and TRBJ2-3; 11 bases are shared with TRBD2. The germline V gene encodes CDR1 LGHNA and CDR2 YNFKEQ. Germline trimming cut 0 bases from V and 0 bases from J; bases unmatched to any gene: 2. The CDR3 extends over 17 amino acids.

This chain connects TRBV7-2 to TRBJ1-1; the D is unclear. Germline V gives CDR1 SGHTA, CDR2 FQGNSA. V shed 5 bases and J shed 1 base, with 11 bases lying between them. The CDR3 is 14 amino acids. The CDR3 reads CASSSNARNTEAFF. Written as DNA, the CDR3 is TGTGCCAGCAGCAGCAACGCTAGGAACACTGAAGCTTTCTTT.

The chain employs TRBV4-1 and TRBJ2-3; TRBD2 matches 10 bases. The germline V gene encodes CDR1 MGHRA and CDR2 YSYEKL. The CDR3 has 18 amino acids. The V and J ends lost 2 bases and 6 bases, in that order; junction bases with no gene match: 14. The DNA of the CDR3 is TGCGCCAGCAGCCAACATGCCTCAGCGGGGGGGCCGAAGGATACGCAGTATTTT. This gives the protein CASSQHASAGGPKDTQYF.

The chain combines TRBV23-1 with TRBJ2-2; D gene ambiguous. TRBV23-1 belongs to the ORF category, with a function that is uncertain. Between the trimmed V and J ends, which lost 1 base and 2 bases, there was a span of 8 bases. The CDR3 is 15 residues long. CDR3 DNA sequence: TGCGCCAGCAGTCAATTTTTTAGAAACACCGGGGAGCTGTTTTTT. Amino acids: CASSQFFRNTGELFF.

The chain carries TRBV24-1 and TRBJ1-1, with 9 bases identical to TRBD1. The germline V gene encodes CDR1 KGHDR and CDR2 SFDVKD. This CDR3 contains 16 residues. V shed 5 bases, J shed 0 bases, and the junction held 6 bases outside the gene matches. The CDR3 region is CATSGPNRGLNTEAFF. The CDR3 DNA reads TGTGCCACCAGTGGTCCGAACAGGGGGCTGAACACTGAAGCTTTCTTT.

The chain carries TRBV11-2 and TRBJ2-7; no reliable D call. This CDR3 region has 11 residues. Deletions cut 3 bases from V and 4 bases from J, with 4 bases between. The germline V gene has CDR1 SGHAT and CDR2 FQNNGV. The CDR3: CASSFHYEQYF. The CDR3 DNA sequence: TGTGCCAGCAGCTTCCATTACGAGCAGTACTTC.

The genes are TRBV18 and TRBJ1-2; possibly TRBD1 for D (5 bases). Deletions cut 3 bases from V and 0 bases from J, with 17 bases between. Germline loops: CDR1 KGHSH, CDR2 LQKENI. The CDR3 totals 17 residues. This CDR3 reads CASSPSQGDRANYGYTF. CDR3 bases: TGTGCCAGCTCACCGTCGCAAGGGGATCGGGCTAACTATGGCTACACCTTC.